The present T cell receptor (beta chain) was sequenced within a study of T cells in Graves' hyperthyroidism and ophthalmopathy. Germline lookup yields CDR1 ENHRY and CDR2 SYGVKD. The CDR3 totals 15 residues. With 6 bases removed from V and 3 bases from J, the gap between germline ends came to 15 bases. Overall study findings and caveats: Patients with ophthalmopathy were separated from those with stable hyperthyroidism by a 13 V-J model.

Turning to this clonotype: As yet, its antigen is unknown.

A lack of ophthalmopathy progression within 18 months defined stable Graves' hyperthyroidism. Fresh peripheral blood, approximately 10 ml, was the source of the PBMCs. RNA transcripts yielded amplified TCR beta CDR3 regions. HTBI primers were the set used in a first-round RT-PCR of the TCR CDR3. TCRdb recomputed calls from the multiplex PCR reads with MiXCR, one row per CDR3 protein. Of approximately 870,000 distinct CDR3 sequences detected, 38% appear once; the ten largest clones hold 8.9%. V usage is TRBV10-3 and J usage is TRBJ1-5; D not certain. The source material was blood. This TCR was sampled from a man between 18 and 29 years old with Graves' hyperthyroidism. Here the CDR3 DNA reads TGTGCCATCAGCGTTTTGCTTCAGCCCAATCAGCCCCAGCATTTT. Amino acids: CAISVLLQPNQPQHF.